This T cell receptor beta chain is drawn from a study of blood T cells in healthy people across ages (dated by TCRdb to between 2014 and 2017). Background for the entire study: Template switching captured roughly one uniquely barcoded TCR beta cDNA molecule per two T cells in model experiments. The donors were divided into four age groups: young (average about 16 years), middle-aged (about 39), aged (approximately 62) and long-lived (nearly 85). Donors of different ages were randomly distributed across sequencing lanes to avoid experimental bias. The study measured age-related changes in TCR beta repertoire diversity using deep sequencing normalized with unique cDNA molecular identifiers. Using the same blood draw, the study looked at two additional independent replicas of 1 million unique cDNA reads for two donors, one aged 18 to 30 and the other aged 80 or older. Here is what the overall study found, with its caveats: Compared with the aged group, more naive CD4+ T cells, fewer expanded clones and increased TCR diversity were shown by the long-lived group, suggesting age selection. Estimates of total diversity based on one million sequenced T cells were regarded as lower bounds and as underestimates. Since profiling was done on bulk unsorted PBMCs, naive and antigen-experienced compartments could not be conclusively compared. The CMV infection status of donors was not known, potentially confounding age-related changes in expanded clonotypes. Observed TCR beta diversity correlated strongly with the percentage of naive T cells measured by flow cytometry. Observed TCR beta diversity per million T cells fell roughly linearly with age, and a significant reduction was already apparent by age around 39.

Counted from cysteine to phenylalanine, this CDR3 has 14 amino acids. The kept DNA is CDR3 alone, 42 bases in frame from the first base. CDR1 and CDR2, looked up from the germline V gene (reference sequence), are SEHNR and FQNEAQ. Trimming at the junction amounts to 2 bases on V and 6 bases on J, and the germline ends lie 12 bases apart. Donors were a few dozen systemically healthy Caucasian individuals from Russia aged roughly 6 to 100 years. Each donor gave about 9.8 milliliters of peripheral blood, drawn into EDTA-treated Vacutainer tubes. Ficoll-Paque density-gradient centrifugation was used to isolate PBMCs, with at least 6 million per sample. Trizol reagent was used to extract total RNA from the PBMCs, yielding at least 5 micrograms per sample. For every donor, flow cytometry on a PBMC aliquot measured the percentage of naive CD45RAhigh/CD27high T cells. Libraries were made using 5' RACE. TCRdb records Illumina HiSeq 2500 as the sequencer. A second PCR of about 6 to 11 cycles was performed with a sample-barcoded 5' primer and a J-beta primer mix. A template-switch 5' adaptor carrying 12 random nucleotides introduced a unique molecular identifier onto each TCR beta cDNA molecule. At least 3 million CDR3-containing paired-end reads were obtained from each sample. First-strand cDNA was synthesized from all RNA with the Mint cDNA synthesis kit, primed by a TRBC-specific oligonucleotide. Following uracil-DNA glycosylase treatment, all cDNA underwent a first 18-cycle PCR with the universal primers M1SS and BC2_uni_R. The published analysis was carried out like this. Each sample was normalized by randomly selecting 1 million high-quality reads, each carrying a distinct molecular identifier. Instead of being binned into consensus sequences, reads with shared molecular identifiers were discarded. MiTCR, run with a Q25 quality threshold and the strictest error-elimination algorithm, handled CDR3 identification, clonotype clustering and error correction. A nonparametric unseen species model with Euler transformation was used to estimate lower-bound total TCR beta diversity. TCRdb trimmed public reads at Q25 via fastp, called clones via MiXCR and kept in-frame beta chains. Each CDR3 protein gets just one entry, which takes the most common genes and DNA from the rows behind it. TCRdb, rather than the study authors, made the V and J calls. Here the sample has some 1.7 million distinct CDR3 sequences; 28% occur a single time. Clones ranked in the top ten supply over 7% of the sample.

The sample holds a few counts of this clonotype. It has no known antigen specificity. No qualities accompany the bases; no much larger clone lies one base away. The chain is made from TRBV7-9 and TRBJ2-3, with the D gene call left open. This TCR was sampled from a woman aged 25 to 39 in good health. Sequenced material: blood. In nucleotides, the sequence is TGTGCCAGCAGCTTAACGGAGCCCCAGGATACGCAGTATTTT. It specifies CASSLTEPQDTQYF.